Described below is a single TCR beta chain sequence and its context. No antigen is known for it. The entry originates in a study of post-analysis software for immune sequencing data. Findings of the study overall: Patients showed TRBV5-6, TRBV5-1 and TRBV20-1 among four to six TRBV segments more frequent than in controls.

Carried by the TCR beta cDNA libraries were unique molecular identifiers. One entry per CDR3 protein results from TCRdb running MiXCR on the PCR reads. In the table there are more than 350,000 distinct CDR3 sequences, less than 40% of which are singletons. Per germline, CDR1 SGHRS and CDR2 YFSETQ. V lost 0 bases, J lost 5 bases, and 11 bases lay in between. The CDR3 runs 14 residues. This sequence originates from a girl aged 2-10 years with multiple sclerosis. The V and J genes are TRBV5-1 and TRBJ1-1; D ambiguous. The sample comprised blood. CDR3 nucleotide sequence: TGCGCCAGCAGCTTGGTTTCGGGGTGGACTGAAGCTTTCTTT. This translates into CASSLVSGWTEAFF.